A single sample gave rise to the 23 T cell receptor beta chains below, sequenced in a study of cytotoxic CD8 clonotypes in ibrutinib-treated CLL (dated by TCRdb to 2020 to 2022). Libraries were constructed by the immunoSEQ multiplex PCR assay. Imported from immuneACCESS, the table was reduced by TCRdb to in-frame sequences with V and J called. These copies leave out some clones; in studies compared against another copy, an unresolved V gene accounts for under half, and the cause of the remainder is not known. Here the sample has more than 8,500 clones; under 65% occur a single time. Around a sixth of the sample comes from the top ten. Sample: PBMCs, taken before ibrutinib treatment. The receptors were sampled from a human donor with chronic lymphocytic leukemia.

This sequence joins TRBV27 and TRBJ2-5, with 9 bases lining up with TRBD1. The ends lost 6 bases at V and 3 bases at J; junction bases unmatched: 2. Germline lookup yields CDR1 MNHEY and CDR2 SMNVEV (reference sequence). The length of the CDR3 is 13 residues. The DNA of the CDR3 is TGTGCCAGCAGACGGACAGGGGAAGAGACCCAGTACTTC. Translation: CASRRTGEETQYF.

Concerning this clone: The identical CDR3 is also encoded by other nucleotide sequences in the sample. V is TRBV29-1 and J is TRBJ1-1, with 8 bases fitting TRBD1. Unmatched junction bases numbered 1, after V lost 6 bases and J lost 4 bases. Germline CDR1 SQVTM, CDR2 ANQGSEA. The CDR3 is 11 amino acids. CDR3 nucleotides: TGCAGCGTCGACAGGGGCACTGAAGCTTTCTTT. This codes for CSVDRGTEAFF.

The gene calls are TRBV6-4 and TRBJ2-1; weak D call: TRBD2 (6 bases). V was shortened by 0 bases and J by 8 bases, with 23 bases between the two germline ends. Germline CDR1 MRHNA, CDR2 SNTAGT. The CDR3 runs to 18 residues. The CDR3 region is CASSDSRAGRRYPDEQFF. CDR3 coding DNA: TGTGCCAGCAGTGACTCTCGAGCGGGCAGAAGGTACCCGGATGAGCAGTTCTTC.

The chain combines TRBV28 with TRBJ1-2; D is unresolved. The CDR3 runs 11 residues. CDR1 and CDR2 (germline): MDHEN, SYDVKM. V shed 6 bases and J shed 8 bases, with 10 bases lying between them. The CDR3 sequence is CASSPGRGYTF. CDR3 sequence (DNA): TGTGCCAGCAGCCCCGGACGGGGCTACACCTTC.

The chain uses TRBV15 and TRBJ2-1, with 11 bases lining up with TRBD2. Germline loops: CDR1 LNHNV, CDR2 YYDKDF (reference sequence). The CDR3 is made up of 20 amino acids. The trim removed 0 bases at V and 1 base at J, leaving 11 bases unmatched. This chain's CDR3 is CATSRDLRLAGGPSYNEQFF. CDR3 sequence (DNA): TGTGCCACCAGCAGAGATCTAAGGCTAGCGGGAGGACCATCCTACAATGAGCAGTTCTTC.

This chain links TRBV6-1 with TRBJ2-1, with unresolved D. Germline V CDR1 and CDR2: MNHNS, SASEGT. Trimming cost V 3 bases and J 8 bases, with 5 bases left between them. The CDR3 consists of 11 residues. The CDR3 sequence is CASSDGHEQFF. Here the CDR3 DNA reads TGTGCCAGCAGTGACGGGCATGAGCAGTTCTTC.

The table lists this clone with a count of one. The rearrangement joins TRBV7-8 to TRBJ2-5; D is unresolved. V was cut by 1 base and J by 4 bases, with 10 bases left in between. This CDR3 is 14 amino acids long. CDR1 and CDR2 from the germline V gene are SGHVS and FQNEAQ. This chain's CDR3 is CASSLVGFGETQYF. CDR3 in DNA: TGTGCCAGCAGCTTAGTCGGGTTTGGAGAGACCCAGTACTTC.

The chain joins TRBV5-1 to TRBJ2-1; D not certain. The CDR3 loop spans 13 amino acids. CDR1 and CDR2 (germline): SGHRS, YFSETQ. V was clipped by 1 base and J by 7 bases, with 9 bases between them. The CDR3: CASSLPLENEQFF. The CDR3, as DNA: TGCGCCAGCAGCTTGCCCTTGGAGAATGAGCAGTTCTTC.

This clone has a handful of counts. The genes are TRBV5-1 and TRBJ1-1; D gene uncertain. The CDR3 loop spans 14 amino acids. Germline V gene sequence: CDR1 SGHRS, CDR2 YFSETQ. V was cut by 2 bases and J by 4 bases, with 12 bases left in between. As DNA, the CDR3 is TGCGCCAGCAGCTTCCACGATGGGAGCACTGAAGCTTTCTTT. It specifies CASSFHDGSTEAFF.

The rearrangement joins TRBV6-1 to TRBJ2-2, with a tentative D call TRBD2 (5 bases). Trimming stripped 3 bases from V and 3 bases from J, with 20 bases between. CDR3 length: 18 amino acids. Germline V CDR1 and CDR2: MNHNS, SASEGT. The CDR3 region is CASSDGLSGIKHTGELFF. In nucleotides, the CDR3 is TGTGCCAGCAGTGATGGCTTGTCGGGGATAAAGCACACCGGGGAGCTGTTTTTT.

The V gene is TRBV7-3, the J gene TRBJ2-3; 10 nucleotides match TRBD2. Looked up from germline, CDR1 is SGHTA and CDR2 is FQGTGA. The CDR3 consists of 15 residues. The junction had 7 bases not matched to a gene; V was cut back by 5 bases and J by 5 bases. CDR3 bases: TGTGCCAGCAGCGCCTTAGCGGGGGGCAGAGATACGCAGTATTTT. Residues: CASSALAGGRDTQYF.

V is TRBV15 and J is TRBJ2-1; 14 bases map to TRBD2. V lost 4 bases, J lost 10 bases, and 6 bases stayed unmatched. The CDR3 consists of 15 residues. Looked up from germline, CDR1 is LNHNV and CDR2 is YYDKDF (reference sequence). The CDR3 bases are TGTGCCACCAGCAAGGGACTAGCGGGAGCACGGGAGCAGTTCTTC. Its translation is CATSKGLAGAREQFF.

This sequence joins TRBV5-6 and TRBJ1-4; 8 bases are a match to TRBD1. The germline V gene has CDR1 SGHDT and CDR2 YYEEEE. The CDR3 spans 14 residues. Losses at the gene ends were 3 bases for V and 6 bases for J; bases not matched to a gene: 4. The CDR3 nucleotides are TGTGCCAGCAGCTCGGTGGGACAGGATGAAAAACTGTTTTTT. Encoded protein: CASSSVGQDEKLFF. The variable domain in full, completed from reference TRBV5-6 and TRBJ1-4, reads DAGVTQSPTHLIKTRGQQVTLRCSPKSGHDTVSWYQQALGQGPQFIFQYYEEEERQRGNFPDRFSGHQFPNYSSELNVNALLLGDSALYLCASSSVGQDEKLFFGSGTQLSVL.

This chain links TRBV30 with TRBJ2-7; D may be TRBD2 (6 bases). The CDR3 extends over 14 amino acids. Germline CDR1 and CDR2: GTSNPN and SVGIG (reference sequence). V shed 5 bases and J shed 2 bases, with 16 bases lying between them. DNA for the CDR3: TGTGCCTGGTCTCGGGAGACAAGAACCTACGAGCAGTACTTC. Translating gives CAWSRETRTYEQYF.

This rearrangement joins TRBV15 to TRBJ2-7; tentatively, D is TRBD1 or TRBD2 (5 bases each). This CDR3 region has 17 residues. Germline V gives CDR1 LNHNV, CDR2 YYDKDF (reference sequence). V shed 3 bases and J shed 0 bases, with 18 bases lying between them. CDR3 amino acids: CATSRPNIRGDSYEQYF. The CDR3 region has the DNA TGTGCCACCAGCAGGCCTAATATCAGAGGGGACTCCTACGAGCAGTACTTC.

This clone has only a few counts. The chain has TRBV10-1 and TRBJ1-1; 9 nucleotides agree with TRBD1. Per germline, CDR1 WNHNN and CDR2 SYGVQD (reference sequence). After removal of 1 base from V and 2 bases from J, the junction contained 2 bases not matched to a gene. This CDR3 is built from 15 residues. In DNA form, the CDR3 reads TGCGCCAGCAGTGAGTATACAGGGGGCAACACTGAAGCTTTCTTT. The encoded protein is CASSEYTGGNTEAFF.

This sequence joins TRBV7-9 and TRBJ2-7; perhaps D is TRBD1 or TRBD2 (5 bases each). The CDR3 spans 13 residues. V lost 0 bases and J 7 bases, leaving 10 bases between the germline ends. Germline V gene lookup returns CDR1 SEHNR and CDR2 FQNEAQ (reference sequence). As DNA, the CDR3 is TGTGCCAGCAGCTTAGCCTCATGGGGGGAGCAGTACTTC. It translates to CASSLASWGEQYF.

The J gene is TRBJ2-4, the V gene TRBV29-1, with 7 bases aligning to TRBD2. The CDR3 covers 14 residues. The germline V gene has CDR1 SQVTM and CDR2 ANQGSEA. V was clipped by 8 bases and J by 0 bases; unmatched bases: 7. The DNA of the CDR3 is TGCAGCACCCGGAGCGGGACAGCCAAAAACATTCAGTACTTC. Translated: CSTRSGTAKNIQYF.

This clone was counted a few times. DNA for the CDR3: TGTGCCTGGAGTCGGCCGGACGGGGGTTTAATACAGTTCTTC. Amino acids: CAWSRPDGGLIQFF. The chain uses TRBV30 and TRBJ2-1; maybe TRBD2 (6 bases). This CDR3 spans 14 amino acids. Germline loops: CDR1 GTSNPN, CDR2 SVGIG (reference sequence). V was pared by 2 bases and J by 13 bases, with 21 bases between.

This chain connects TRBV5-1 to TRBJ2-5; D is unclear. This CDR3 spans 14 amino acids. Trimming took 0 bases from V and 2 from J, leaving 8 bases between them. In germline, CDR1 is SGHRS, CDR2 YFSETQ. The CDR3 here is CASSLGRIQETQYF. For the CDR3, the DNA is TGCGCCAGCAGCTTGGGACGGATACAAGAGACCCAGTACTTC.

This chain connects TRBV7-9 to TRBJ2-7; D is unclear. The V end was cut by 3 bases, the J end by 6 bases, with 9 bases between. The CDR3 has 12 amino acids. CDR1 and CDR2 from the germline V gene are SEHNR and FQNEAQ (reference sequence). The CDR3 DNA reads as TGTGCCAGCAGCTTCCAGGTGAGCGAGCAGTACTTC. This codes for CASSFQVSEQYF.

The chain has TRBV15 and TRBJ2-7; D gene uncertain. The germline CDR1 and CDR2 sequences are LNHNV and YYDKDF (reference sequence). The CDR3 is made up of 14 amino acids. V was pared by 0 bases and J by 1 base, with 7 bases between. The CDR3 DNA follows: TGTGCCACCAGCAGAGATTTTCTGTCCTACGAGCAGTACTTC. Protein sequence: CATSRDFLSYEQYF.

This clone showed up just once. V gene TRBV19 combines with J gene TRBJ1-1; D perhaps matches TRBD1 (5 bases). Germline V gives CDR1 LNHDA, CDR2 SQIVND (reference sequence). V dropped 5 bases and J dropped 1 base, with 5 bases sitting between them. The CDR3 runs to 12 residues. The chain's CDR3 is CASSDRNTEAFF. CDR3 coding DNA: TGTGCCAGTAGTGACAGGAACACTGAAGCTTTCTTT. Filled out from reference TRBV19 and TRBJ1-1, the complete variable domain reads DGGITQSPKYLFRKEGQNVTLSCEQNLNHDAMYWYRQDPGQGLRLIYYSQIVNDFQKGDIAEGYSVSREKKESFPLTVTSAQKNPTAFYLCASSDRNTEAFFGQGTRLTVV.